What follows are 23 T cell receptor beta chains derived from one specimen sequenced in a study of regulatory T cells. The primer mix had 52 TRBV and 13 TRBJ primers. The protocol was immunoSEQ multiplex PCR, while the TCRdb copy is restricted to in-frame clones and leaves out a portion. The sample yields about 5,800 clones, around 80% seen once. Material: CD8+ T cells sorted from blood. The origin of the receptors is a child under 18 with CD3G deficiency.

This rearrangement joins TRBV5-1 to TRBJ1-1; no clear D gene. Germline-derived CDR1 and CDR2 are SGHRS and YFSETQ. V lost 1 base and J 5 bases, leaving 9 bases between the germline ends. The CDR3 runs to 13 residues. CDR3 nucleotide sequence: TGCGCCAGCAGCTTGTCCCTAGGGACTGAAGCTTTCTTT. It yields the protein CASSLSLGTEAFF. Combining the CDR3 with reference TRBV5-1 and TRBJ1-1 gives the whole variable domain KAGVTQTPRYLIKTRGQQVTLSCSPISGHRSVSWYQQTPGQGLQFLFEYFSETQRNKGNFPGRFSGRQFSNSRSEMNVSTLELGDSALYLCASSLSLGTEAFFGQGTRLTVV.

This clone was seen once. The chain has TRBV7-8 and TRBJ2-3; 8 bases map to TRBD2. Looked up from germline, CDR1 is SGHVS and CDR2 is FQNEAQ. V lost 1 base to trimming and J lost 2 bases; unmatched junction nucleotides: 2. This CDR3 comprises 15 residues. DNA for the CDR3: TGTGCCAGCAGCTTAGGCGGGAGGTCCACAGATACGCAGTATTTT. It translates to CASSLGGRSTDTQYF.

The chain uses TRBV27 and TRBJ2-1; 14 bases fit TRBD2. The junction had 13 bases not matched to a gene; V was cut back by 5 bases and J by 7 bases. Germline V gene data show CDR1 as MNHEY and CDR2 as SMNVEV (reference sequence). The CDR3 contains 18 residues. The DNA of the CDR3 is TGTGCCAGCAGTCCGACTAGCGGGAGGGCCGAGGTCACGAATGAGCAGTTCTTC. Encoded protein: CASSPTSGRAEVTNEQFF.

The CDR3 loop reads CASSPPFDSNEAFF. CDR3 nucleotide sequence: TGTGCCAGCAGCCCTCCTTTTGACAGTAATGAAGCTTTCTTT. The chain couples TRBV11-2 to TRBJ1-1, with a tentative D call TRBD1 (5 bases). The CDR3 is 14 amino acids. Trimming left V 5 bases short and J 7 bases short, with 17 bases between. Germline CDR1 SGHAT, CDR2 FQNNGV.

V and J are TRBV7-8 and TRBJ2-5; tentative D call: TRBD1 (6 bases). Germline V gene sequence: CDR1 SGHVS, CDR2 FQNEAQ. This CDR3 has 15 amino acids. Trimming pared 1 base from V and 1 base from J, leaving 10 bases between. CDR3 sequence: CASSLETGTQETQYF. CDR3 nucleotide sequence: TGTGCCAGCAGCTTAGAGACAGGCACCCAAGAGACCCAGTACTTC. The complete variable domain, with remaining parts taken from reference TRBV7-8 and TRBJ2-5, reads GAGVSQSPRYKVAKRGQDVALRCDPISGHVSLFWYQQALGQGPEFLTYFQNEAQLDKSGLPSDRFFAERPEGSVSTLKIQRTQQEDSAVYLCASSLETGTQETQYFGPGTRLLVL.

This chain connects TRBV28 to TRBJ2-1; 7 bases line up with TRBD2. The length of the CDR3 is 16 residues. Per germline, CDR1 MDHEN and CDR2 SYDVKM. V lost 3 bases and J lost 3; bases outside the gene matches: 8. This CDR3 reads CASSFAGAPYYNEQFF. The CDR3 region has the DNA TGTGCCAGCAGTTTTGCGGGAGCCCCTTACTACAATGAGCAGTTCTTC.

In nucleotides, the CDR3 is TGTGCCAGCAGTGGGGTCGGGAGTGGGACCGGGGAGCTGTTTTTT. Its protein product is CASSGVGSGTGELFF. This chain links TRBV6-6 with TRBJ2-2, with D possibly being TRBD2 (6 bases). The CDR3 sequence is 15 residues long. Germline CDR1 and CDR2: MNHNY and SVGAGI (reference sequence). The germline V and J ends were trimmed by 5 bases and 5 bases, with 15 bases remaining between them.

This CDR3 reads CASSSYRATEAFF. The DNA for the CDR3 is TGTGCCAGCAGTTCCTACAGGGCCACTGAAGCTTTCTTT. The rearrangement joins TRBV6-6 to TRBJ1-1, with a weak D call TRBD1 (6 bases). Trimming stripped 4 bases from V and 4 bases from J, with 10 bases between. CDR3 length: 13 residues. Germline V gives CDR1 MNHNY, CDR2 SVGAGI (reference sequence).

The genes are TRBV2 and TRBJ2-3; 8 bases align to TRBD1. Looked up from germline, CDR1 is SNHLY and CDR2 is FYNNEI. J lost 9 bases, V lost 6 bases, and 5 bases had no gene match. The CDR3 runs to 12 residues. CDR3 residues: CASRRDRGTQYF. DNA for the CDR3: TGTGCCAGCAGGCGCGACAGGGGCACGCAGTATTTT.

The chain employs TRBV28 and TRBJ2-1; 9 bases are a match to TRBD2. Unmatched junction bases numbered 10, after V lost 3 bases and J lost 4 bases. Germline V gives CDR1 MDHEN, CDR2 SYDVKM. The CDR3 consists of 17 residues. CDR3 loop: CASSFWAAGGNYNEQFF. As DNA, the CDR3 is TGTGCCAGCAGTTTTTGGGCAGCGGGAGGTAATTACAATGAGCAGTTCTTC.

The DNA for the CDR3 is TGTGCCAGCAGTGAAAACCATTTGCAGTTCTTC. This encodes CASSENHLQFF. This chain connects TRBV6-1 to TRBJ2-1; D gene unclear. The CDR3 length is 11 residues. The germline V gene encodes CDR1 MNHNS and CDR2 SASEGT. The V end lost 2 bases, the J end lost 12 bases, and 8 bases lay between the germline ends.

The sample holds a few counts of this clone. J is TRBJ2-1 and V is TRBV7-6; D gene ambiguous. The CDR3 runs to 13 residues. V dropped 1 base and J dropped 5 bases, with 6 bases sitting between them. CDR1 and CDR2 (germline): SGHVS, FNYEAQ. The CDR3 DNA sequence: TGTGCCAGCAGCTTAGGGCCTAACAATGAGCAGTTCTTC. This encodes CASSLGPNNEQFF.

V gene TRBV6-1 combines with J gene TRBJ2-7; 10 bases line up with TRBD2. CDR3 size: 13 residues. Trimming cost V 5 bases and J 2 bases; bases outside gene matches: 0. CDR1 MNHNS and CDR2 SASEGT come from the germline V gene. The CDR3 here is CASSTSGAYEQYF. The CDR3 nucleotides are TGTGCCAGCAGTACTAGCGGGGCCTACGAGCAGTACTTC.

This chain joins TRBV10-3 and TRBJ2-7; 7 bases match TRBD1. Per the germline V gene, CDR1 is ENHRY and CDR2 is SYGVKD. The V gene end was trimmed by 8 bases and the J gene end by 7 bases; junction bases not matched to a gene: 11. This CDR3 region has 13 residues. CDR3 coding DNA: TGTGCCATCGGGACAGTGCTATTAGGGGAGCAGTACTTC. This encodes CAIGTVLLGEQYF.

This chain uses TRBV7-9 with TRBJ2-5, with D maybe TRBD2 (6 bases). Germline V gene lookup returns CDR1 SEHNR and CDR2 FQNEAQ (reference sequence). The CDR3 has 14 amino acids. V lost 1 base to trimming and J lost 7 bases, with 13 bases between them. The CDR3 DNA sequence: TGTGCCAGCAGCTTAGGTCCTAGCGCTGTGACCCAGTACTTC. It translates to CASSLGPSAVTQYF.

In its sample, this clone was seen once. The chain employs TRBV28 and TRBJ2-3; D is ambiguous. Germline V CDR1 and CDR2: MDHEN, SYDVKM. Trimming pared 5 bases from V and 2 bases from J, leaving 8 bases between. The CDR3 extends over 13 amino acids. The CDR3: CASSRTHTDTQYF. In DNA, the CDR3 is TGTGCCAGCAGTCGGACCCACACAGATACGCAGTATTTT.

J is TRBJ2-5 and V is TRBV13; TRBD2 is a possible D gene (7 bases). V was cut by 3 bases and J by 2 bases, with 10 bases left in between. CDR1 PRHDT and CDR2 FYEKMQ come from the germline V gene (reference sequence). There are 14 residues in the CDR3. CDR3 sequence reads: CASSFRGGQETQYF. CDR3 nucleotides: TGTGCCAGCAGCTTTAGGGGGGGACAAGAGACCCAGTACTTC.

This chain connects TRBV28 to TRBJ2-4, with 11 positions matching TRBD1. Losses at the gene ends were 2 bases for V and 8 bases for J; bases not matched to a gene: 11. The germline gives CDR1 MDHEN, CDR2 SYDVKM. CDR3 size: 17 residues. The CDR3 protein is CASSLRTGGQRRDIQYF. The CDR3 DNA follows: TGTGCCAGCAGTTTACGGACAGGGGGCCAGCGGAGGGACATTCAGTACTTC.

This sequence joins TRBV11-3 and TRBJ1-2; TRBD1 aligns across 9 bases. J gave up 3 bases and V 0 bases, and 11 bases lay outside the gene matches. CDR1 and CDR2 (germline): SGHNT, YENEEA. The CDR3 has 18 amino acids. The CDR3 sequence: CASSLDPGDRVYYYGYTF. CDR3 DNA: TGTGCCAGCAGCTTAGATCCGGGGGACAGGGTATATTACTATGGCTACACCTTC.

The chain uses TRBV19 and TRBJ2-6; D unclear. CDR3 length: 14 amino acids. From germline, CDR1 is LNHDA and CDR2 SQIVND (reference sequence). The V end lost 6 bases, the J end lost 0 bases, and 6 bases lay between the germline ends. CDR3 sequence reads: CASRESSGANVLTF. In DNA form, the CDR3 reads TGTGCCAGTAGGGAGAGCTCTGGGGCCAACGTCCTGACTTTC.

The chain joins TRBV13 to TRBJ1-2; 7 bases are shared with TRBD1. V gave up 3 bases and J gave up 1 base; unmatched junction bases: 2. The V gene's germline CDR1 is PRHDT and CDR2 FYEKMQ (reference sequence). The length of the CDR3 is 14 residues. The CDR3 DNA reads as TGTGCCAGCAGCTTCGGGACAGATAACTATGGCTACACCTTC. Protein sequence: CASSFGTDNYGYTF.

A single count supports this clone. V and J are TRBV6-1 and TRBJ1-1, with a possible D match to TRBD1 (6 bases). V gave up 6 bases and J gave up 4 bases, with 12 bases separating them. Germline loops: CDR1 MNHNS, CDR2 SASEGT. This CDR3 region has 13 residues. CDR3 bases: TGTGCCAGCAGAGGGGGTTCCAGCACTGAAGCTTTCTTT. It translates to CASRGGSSTEAFF.

The J gene is TRBJ2-7, the V gene TRBV28; TRBD2 matches 8 bases. V trimming: 2 bases; J trimming: 4 bases; junction bases outside the gene matches: 4. CDR3 size: 14 residues. Germline V gene lookup returns CDR1 MDHEN and CDR2 SYDVKM. DNA of the CDR3: TGTGCCAGCAGTTTAACTAGCGGAACGTACGAGCAGTACTTC. It specifies CASSLTSGTYEQYF.